The entry below describes one T cell receptor beta chain. The sample belongs to a study of blood T cell repertoires in COVID-19. Clones were read by immunoSEQ multiplex PCR, and TCRdb kept only the in-frame ones, dropping some. The repertoire holds 150,000 or so clones, with over 60% as singletons. The specimen sequenced was peripheral blood. The sequence was collected from a woman of 80 years or more with active or convalescent COVID-19.

This chain's CDR3 is CASRDRVGDQPQHF. The CDR3 DNA reads as TGTGCCAGCAGGGACAGGGTGGGGGATCAGCCCCAGCATTTT. V and J are TRBV6-1 and TRBJ1-5, with 8 bases lining up with TRBD1. The germline gives CDR1 MNHNS, CDR2 SASEGT. Unmatched junction bases numbered 6, after V lost 6 bases and J lost 5 bases. The CDR3 consists of 14 residues.